This T cell receptor beta chain was sequenced in a study of high-grade serous ovarian cancer treatment subgroups. About the study: Mean per sample: about 15,000 reads, about 7,000 unique TCR beta rearrangements. Study findings and constraints: TCR clonal relatedness correlated positively with neoantigen level. The analyses considered CDR3 and ignored CDR1 and CDR2. Different patients shared almost no repertoire; same-patient tumors shared roughly 0.11 to 0.8.

Concerning this clone: What it binds is not known.

Between the trimmed V and J ends, which lost 6 bases and 8 bases, there was a span of 16 bases. Germline values: CDR1 MGHRA, CDR2 YSYEKL. The CDR3 runs 14 residues. Tumor samples were obtained before definitive surgery or chemotherapy. Generated by immunoSEQ multiplex PCR, the TCRdb table keeps only in-frame clones and is missing some. The data hold more than 15,000 clones, with around 74% observed a single time. The chain carries TRBV4-1 and TRBJ1-4, with D hard to call. The clonotype comes from a human donor with high-grade serous ovarian cancer. The specimen was tumor tissue. The CDR3 nucleotides are TGCGCCAGCAGATTTGAGGGAGTTGGCGAAAAACTGTTTTTT. It encodes CASRFEGVGEKLFF.